This TCR beta chain was sequenced for a study of Ad26.COV2.S vaccination and SARS-CoV-2 variants (TCRdb year 2021). For the wider study: Donors in the vaccine arm were drawn from COV1001, a phase I-IIa trial of Ad26.COV2.S in healthy adults that was multicentre, randomized, double-blind and placebo-controlled. Ad26.COV2.S was administered intramuscularly at a dose of 5x10^10 or 1x10^11 viral particles, either as one shot or as two shots given 56 days apart. Sequencing of the TCRbeta repertoire served to evaluate the specificity and breadth of SARS-CoV-2-reactive T cell receptors following Ad26.COV2.S vaccination. A total of roughly 32 samples were included in the TCR-sequenced set, comprising about 20 Ad26.COV2.S vaccine recipients, 5 placebo recipients and 8 SARS-CoV-2 convalescent individuals. Trial participants were randomized into five groups of five: low-dose or high-dose Ad26.COV2.S given once or twice, or placebo on both occasions. Throughout the experiments and outcome assessment, investigators stayed blinded to trial group allocation. What the research found in general, with its limitations: Substantial breadth of spike-specific CD8+ and CD4+ T cell responses was reported after vaccination. Higher spike-specific TCR breadth was observed in Ad26.COV2.S recipients than in placebo recipients (P = 0.0014). The authors noted that the TCR breadth and depth analyses may have underestimated total T cell responses. The study lacked the statistical power to compare responses across vaccine doses or regimens. Comparable non-spike TCR breadth was observed between vaccine and placebo recipients, consistent with only spike being contained in the vaccine.

Sequences SGHDN (CDR1) and FVKESK (CDR2) are obtained from the germline V gene. At the junction V is shortened by 4 bases and J by 2 bases; bases outside the gene matches: 0. From cysteine to phenylalanine, the CDR3 is 16 amino acids long. The CDR3 DNA has 48 bases and is translated from base 1. Explained via the paper, the treatment or condition label denotes: some 19 received Ad26.COV2.S at low or high dose, single or two shots; a few received placebo; per-sample allocation not given. Repertoires of vaccine and placebo recipients were sequenced from samples taken on day 63 after the first injection. In Cohort 1b, about 27 adults aged 18-55 years were enrolled at a single site in Boston, USA, between 29 July and 7 August 2020. Ad26.COV2.S consisted of a replication-incompetent adenovirus type 26 vector by which a prefusion-stabilized SARS-CoV-2 spike protein from the original Wuhan strain was expressed.

As to this clone: The clone's antigen remains unknown. Nothing much larger sits one base from this clone, and base qualities are not available.

The immunoSEQ Assay was used to sequence TCRbeta CDR3 regions. After extraction, genomic DNA underwent amplification by bias-controlled multiplex PCR, followed by high-throughput sequencing. From the authors' description of their analysis: To quantify the absolute abundance of each unique TCRbeta CDR3 region, sequences were collapsed and filtered. T cell fraction was estimated by normalizing TCRbeta template counts to usable DNA, with usable DNA measured through amplification of reference genes found in all nucleated cells. Repertoire TCRs were annotated as SARS-CoV-2-specific when V gene, CDR3 amino acid sequence and J gene were exactly matched to a known reactive TCR set. The reference SARS-CoV-2 TCR set was obtained from MIRA and was filtered for enrichment in COVID-19-positive ImmuneCODE repertoires, whereby public or cross-reactive TCRs were removed. Drawing on the MIRA antigens, annotated TCRs were analysed further at the level of specific ORF or position within ORF. Breadth was defined as the number of annotated unique rearrangements divided by the total number of unique productive rearrangements, and depth was defined as the summed frequency of the annotated unique rearrangements. Two-sided Wilcoxon rank-sum tests were used to compare TCR breadth between groups. TCRdb took over this immuneACCESS table, retaining in-frame rearrangements with V and J assigned. Such tables are incomplete; in checked studies, under half of the missing clones stem from an unresolved V gene, and the remainder is unexplained. The DNA was the basis for D and trimming; V, J and clone size are from that table. Counted in this sample were about 420,000 clones; approximately 88% of them appeared once. Roughly 4% of the sample is in the top ten clones.

The specimen was peripheral blood, collected in a trial of Ad26.COV2.S vaccine versus placebo. The chain was built from TRBV14 and TRBJ2-6; 12 central nucleotides agree with TRBD1. This sequence was found in a person between 18 and 59 years old who received the Ad26.COV2.S COVID-19 vaccine or a placebo. Here the CDR3 is given as CASSRDRGPGANVLTF. DNA sequence: TGTGCCAGCAGCCGGGACAGGGGGCCTGGGGCCAACGTCCTGACTTTC.